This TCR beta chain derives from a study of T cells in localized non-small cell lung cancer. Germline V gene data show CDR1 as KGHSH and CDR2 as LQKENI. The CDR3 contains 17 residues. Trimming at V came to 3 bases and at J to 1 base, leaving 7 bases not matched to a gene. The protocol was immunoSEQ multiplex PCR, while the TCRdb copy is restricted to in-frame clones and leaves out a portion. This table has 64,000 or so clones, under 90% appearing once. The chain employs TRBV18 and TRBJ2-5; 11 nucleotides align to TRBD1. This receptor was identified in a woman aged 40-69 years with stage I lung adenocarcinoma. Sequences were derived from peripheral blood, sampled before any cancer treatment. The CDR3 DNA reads TGTGCCAGCTCACCCGAAGGACAGGGGGCTTTCCAAGAGACCCAGTACTTC. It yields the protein CASSPEGQGAFQETQYF.